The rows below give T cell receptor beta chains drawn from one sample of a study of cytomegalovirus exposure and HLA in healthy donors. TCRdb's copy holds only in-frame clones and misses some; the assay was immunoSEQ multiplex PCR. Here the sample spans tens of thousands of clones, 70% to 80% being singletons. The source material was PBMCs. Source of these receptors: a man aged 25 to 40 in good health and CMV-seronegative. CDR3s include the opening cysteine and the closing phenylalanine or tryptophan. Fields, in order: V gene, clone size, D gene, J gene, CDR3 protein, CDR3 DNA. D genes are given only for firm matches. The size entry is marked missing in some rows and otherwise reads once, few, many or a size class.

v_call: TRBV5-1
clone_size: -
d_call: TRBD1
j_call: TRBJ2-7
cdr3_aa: CASSPDRASGEQYF
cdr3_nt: TGCGCCAGCAGTCCGGACAGGGCCTCGGGCGAGCAGTACTTC

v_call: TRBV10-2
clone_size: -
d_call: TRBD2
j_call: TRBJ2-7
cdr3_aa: CASSESAGGPYEQYF
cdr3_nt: TGCGCCAGCAGTGAGTCTGCGGGGGGGCCTTACGAGCAGTACTTC

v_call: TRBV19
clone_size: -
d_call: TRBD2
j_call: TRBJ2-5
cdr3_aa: CASSIAIAGDTDGTQYF
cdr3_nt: TGTGCCAGTAGTATAGCTATAGCGGGGGACACGGACGGGACCCAGTACTTC

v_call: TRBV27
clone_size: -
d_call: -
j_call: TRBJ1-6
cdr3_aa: CASNRGQNSPLHF
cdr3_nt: TGTGCCAGCAACCGTGGGCAGAATTCACCCCTCCACTTT

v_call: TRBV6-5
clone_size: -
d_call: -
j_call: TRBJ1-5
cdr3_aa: CASSYGRGQPQHF
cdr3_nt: TGTGCCAGCAGTTATGGGAGGGGGCAGCCCCAGCATTTT

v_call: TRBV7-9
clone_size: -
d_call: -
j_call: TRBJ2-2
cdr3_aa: CASSFEGPGELFF
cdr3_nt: TGTGCCAGCAGCTTTGAGGGCCCCGGGGAGCTGTTTTTT

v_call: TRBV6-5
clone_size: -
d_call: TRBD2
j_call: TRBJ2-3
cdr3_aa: CASSYSRVAGIDTQYF
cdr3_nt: TGTGCCAGCAGTTACTCGAGGGTAGCGGGGATAGATACGCAGTATTTT

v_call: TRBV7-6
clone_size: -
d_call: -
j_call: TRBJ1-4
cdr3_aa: CASSSAISPAGNEKLFF
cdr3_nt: TGTGCCAGCAGCTCCGCCATCTCGCCCGCGGGTAATGAAAAACTGTTTTTT

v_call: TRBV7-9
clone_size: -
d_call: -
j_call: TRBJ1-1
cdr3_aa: CASSLGTGNTEAFF
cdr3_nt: TGTGCCAGCAGCTTAGGAACAGGGAACACTGAAGCTTTCTTT

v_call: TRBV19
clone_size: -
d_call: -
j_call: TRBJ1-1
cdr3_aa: CASSSTALNTEAFF
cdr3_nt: TGTGCCAGTAGTTCGACAGCCCTGAACACTGAAGCTTTCTTT

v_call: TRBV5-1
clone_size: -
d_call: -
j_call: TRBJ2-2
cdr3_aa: CASSPSMEAGELFF
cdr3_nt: TGCGCCAGCAGTCCGAGTATGGAGGCCGGGGAGCTGTTTTTT

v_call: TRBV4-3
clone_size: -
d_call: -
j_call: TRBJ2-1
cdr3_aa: CASSQERNRLDEQFF
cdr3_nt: TGCGCCAGCAGCCAAGAGAGGAATCGATTGGATGAGCAGTTCTTC

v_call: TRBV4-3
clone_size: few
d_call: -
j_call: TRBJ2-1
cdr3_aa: CASSQDRGPVNEQFF
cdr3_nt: TGCGCCAGCAGCCAAGACAGGGGCCCCGTCAATGAGCAGTTCTTC

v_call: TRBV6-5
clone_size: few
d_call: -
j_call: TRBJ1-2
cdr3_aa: CASSRGAESYGYTF
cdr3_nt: TGTGCCAGCAGTCGCGGGGCCGAATCGTATGGCTACACCTTC

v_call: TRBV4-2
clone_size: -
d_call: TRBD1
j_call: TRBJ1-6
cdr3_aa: CASSQGDRDNSPLHF
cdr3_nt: TGTGCCAGCAGCCAGGGGGACAGGGATAATTCACCCCTCCACTTT

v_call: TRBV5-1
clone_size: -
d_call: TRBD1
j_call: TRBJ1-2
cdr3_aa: CASSWGTGAGDGYTF
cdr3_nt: TGCGCCAGCAGCTGGGGGACAGGGGCGGGCGATGGCTACACCTTC

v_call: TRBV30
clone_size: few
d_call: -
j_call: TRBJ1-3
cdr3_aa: CAWSRQDSGNTIYF
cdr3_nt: TGTGCCTGGAGTAGACAGGACTCTGGAAACACCATATATTTT

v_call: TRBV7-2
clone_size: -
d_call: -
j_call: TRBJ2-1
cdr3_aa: CASSPSVSSYNEQFF
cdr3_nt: TGTGCCAGCAGCCCCAGCGTTAGCTCCTACAATGAGCAGTTCTTC

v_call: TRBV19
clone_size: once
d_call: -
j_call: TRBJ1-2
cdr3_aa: CASSPWTAATHGYTF
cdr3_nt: TGTGCCAGTAGTCCCTGGACAGCCGCGACGCATGGCTACACCTTC

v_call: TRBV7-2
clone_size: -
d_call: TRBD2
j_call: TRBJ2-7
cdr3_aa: CASSTRTSREQYF
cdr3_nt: TGTGCCAGCAGCACTAGGACTAGCCGGGAGCAGTACTTC

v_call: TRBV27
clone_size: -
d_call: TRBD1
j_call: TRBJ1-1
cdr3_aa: CASSLQGVSSEAFF
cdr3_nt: TGTGCCAGCAGTTTGCAGGGGGTTTCCAGTGAAGCTTTCTTT

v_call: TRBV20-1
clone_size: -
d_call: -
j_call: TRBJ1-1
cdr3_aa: CSARTGRGAFF
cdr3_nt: TGCAGTGCTAGGACAGGACGAGGAGCTTTCTTT

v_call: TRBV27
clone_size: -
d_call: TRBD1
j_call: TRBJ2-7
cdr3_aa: CASSLLGQTYEQYF
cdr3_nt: TGTGCCAGCAGTTTATTGGGACAGACCTACGAGCAGTACTTC

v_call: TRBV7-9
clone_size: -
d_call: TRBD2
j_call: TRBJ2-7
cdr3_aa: CSSSGTSGDEQYF
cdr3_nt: TGTTCCAGCAGTGGGACTAGCGGGGACGAGCAGTACTTC

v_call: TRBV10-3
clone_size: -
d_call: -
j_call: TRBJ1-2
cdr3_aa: CAISESNGFNYGYTF
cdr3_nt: TGTGCCATCAGTGAGTCGAACGGGTTTAACTATGGCTACACCTTC

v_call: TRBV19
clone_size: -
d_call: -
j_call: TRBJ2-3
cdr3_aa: CASTSGGSTDTQYF
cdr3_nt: TGTGCCAGCACTTCAGGCGGGAGCACAGATACGCAGTATTTT

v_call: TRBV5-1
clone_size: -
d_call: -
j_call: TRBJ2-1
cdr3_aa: CASSLGGAVNEQFF
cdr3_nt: TGCGCCAGCAGCTTGGGAGGCGCGGTTAATGAGCAGTTCTTC

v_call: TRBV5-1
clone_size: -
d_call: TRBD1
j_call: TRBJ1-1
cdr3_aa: CASSIQGSVNTEAFF
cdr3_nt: TGCGCCAGCAGTATACAGGGGTCAGTGAACACTGAAGCTTTCTTT

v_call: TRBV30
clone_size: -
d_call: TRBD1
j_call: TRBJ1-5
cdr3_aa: CAWSVSDRGRSQPQHF
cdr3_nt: TGTGCCTGGAGTGTATCGGACAGGGGGCGTAGTCAGCCCCAGCATTTT

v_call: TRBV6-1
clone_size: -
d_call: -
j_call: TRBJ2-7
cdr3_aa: CASSRGHEQYF
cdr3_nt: TGTGCCAGCTCCAGGGGCCACGAGCAGTACTTC

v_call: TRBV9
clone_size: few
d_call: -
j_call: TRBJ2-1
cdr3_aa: CASSVALNEQFF
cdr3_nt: TGTGCCAGCAGCGTAGCTTTAAATGAGCAGTTCTTC

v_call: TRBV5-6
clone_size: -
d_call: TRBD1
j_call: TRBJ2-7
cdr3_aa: CASSLAQQGPYEQYF
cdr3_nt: TGTGCCAGCAGCTTGGCCCAACAGGGGCCCTACGAGCAGTACTTC

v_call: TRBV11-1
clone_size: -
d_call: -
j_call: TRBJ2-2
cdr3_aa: CASSLDRTNTGELFF
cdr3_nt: TGTGCCAGCAGCTTAGACAGAACGAACACCGGGGAGCTGTTTTTT

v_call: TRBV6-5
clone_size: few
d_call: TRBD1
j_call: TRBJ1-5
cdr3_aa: CASSRTGVNQPQHF
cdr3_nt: TGTGCCAGCAGTCGGACAGGGGTCAATCAGCCCCAGCATTTT

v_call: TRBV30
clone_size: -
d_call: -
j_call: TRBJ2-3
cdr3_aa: CAWSVRGRDTQYF
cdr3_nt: TGTGCCTGGAGTGTACGAGGGAGAGATACGCAGTATTTT

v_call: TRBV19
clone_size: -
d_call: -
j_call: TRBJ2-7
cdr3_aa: CASSTDSTYEQYF
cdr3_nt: TGTGCCAGTAGTACCGACAGCACCTACGAGCAGTACTTC

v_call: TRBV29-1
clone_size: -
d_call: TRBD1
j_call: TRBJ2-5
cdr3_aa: CSVATGSLETQYF
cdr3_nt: TGCAGCGTCGCGACAGGGTCCTTAGAGACCCAGTACTTC

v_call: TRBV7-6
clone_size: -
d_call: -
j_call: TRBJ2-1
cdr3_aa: CASSLTWGPPSNEQFF
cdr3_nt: TGTGCCAGCAGCTTAACATGGGGGCCTCCTAGCAATGAGCAGTTCTTC

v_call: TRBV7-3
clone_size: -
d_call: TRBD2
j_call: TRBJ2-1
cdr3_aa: CASRAPRLAGGINEQFF
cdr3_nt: TGTGCCAGCCGCGCCCCACGGCTAGCGGGGGGGATCAATGAGCAGTTCTTC

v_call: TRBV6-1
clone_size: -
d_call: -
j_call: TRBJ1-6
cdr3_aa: CASSEAGPRSPLHF
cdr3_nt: TGTGCCAGCAGTGAAGCGGGGCCAAGATCACCCCTCCACTTT

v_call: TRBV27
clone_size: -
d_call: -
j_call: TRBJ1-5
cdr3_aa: CASSYQGRYQPQHF
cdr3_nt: TGTGCCAGCAGTTACCAGGGAAGGTATCAGCCCCAGCATTTT

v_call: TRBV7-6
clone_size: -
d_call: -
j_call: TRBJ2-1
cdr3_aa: CASSLRAEGSYNEQFF
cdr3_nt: TGTGCCAGCAGCTTAAGGGCAGAGGGCTCCTACAATGAGCAGTTCTTC

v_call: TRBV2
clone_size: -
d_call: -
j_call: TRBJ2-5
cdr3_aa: CASSEAPPGPQYF
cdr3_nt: TGTGCCAGCAGTGAAGCGCCCCCAGGGCCCCAGTACTTC

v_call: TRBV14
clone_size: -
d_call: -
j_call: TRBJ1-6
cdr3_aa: CASSPDSYLSPLHF
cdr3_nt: TGTGCCAGCAGTCCTGACAGTTACCTTTCACCCCTCCACTTT

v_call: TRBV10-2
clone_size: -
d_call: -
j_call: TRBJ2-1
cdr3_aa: CASSEWSEQFF
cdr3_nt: TGCGCCAGCAGTGAGTGGAGTGAGCAGTTCTTC

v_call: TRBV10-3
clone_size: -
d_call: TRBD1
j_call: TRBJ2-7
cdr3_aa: CAISAGQGRTYEQYF
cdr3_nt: TGTGCCATCAGTGCTGGACAGGGAAGGACCTACGAGCAGTACTTC

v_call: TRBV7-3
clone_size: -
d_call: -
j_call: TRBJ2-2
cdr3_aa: CASSLMGQNTGELFF
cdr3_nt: TGTGCCAGCAGCTTAATGGGACAGAACACCGGGGAGCTGTTTTTT

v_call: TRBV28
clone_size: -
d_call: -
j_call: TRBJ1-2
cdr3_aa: CASSFNRGYPF
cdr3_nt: TGTGCCAGCAGTTTTAATCGCGGCTACCCCTTC

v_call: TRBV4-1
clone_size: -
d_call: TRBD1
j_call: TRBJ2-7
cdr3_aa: CASSQTGTGDYEQYF
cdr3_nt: TGCGCCAGCAGCCAAACCGGGACAGGGGACTACGAGCAGTACTTC

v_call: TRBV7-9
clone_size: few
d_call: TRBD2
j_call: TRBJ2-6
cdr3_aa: CASEYGRRLSSGANVLTF
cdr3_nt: TGTGCCAGCGAATACGGGAGGCGGCTGAGCTCTGGGGCCAACGTCCTGACTTTC

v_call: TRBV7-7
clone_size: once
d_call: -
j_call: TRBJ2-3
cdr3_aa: CASSPNGDTQYF
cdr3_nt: TGTGCTAGCAGCCCGAACGGGGATACGCAGTATTTT

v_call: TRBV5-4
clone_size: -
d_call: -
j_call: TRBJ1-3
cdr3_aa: CASSWEGSAGNTIYF
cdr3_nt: TGTGCCAGCAGCTGGGAGGGGAGTGCTGGAAACACCATATATTTT

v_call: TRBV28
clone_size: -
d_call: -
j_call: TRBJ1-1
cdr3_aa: CASSLRGGRYMNTEAFF
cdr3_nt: TGTGCCAGCAGTTTACGGGGGGGGCGATATATGAACACTGAAGCTTTCTTT

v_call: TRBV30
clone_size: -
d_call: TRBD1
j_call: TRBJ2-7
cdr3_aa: CAWHPRDRSYEQYF
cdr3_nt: TGTGCCTGGCATCCCCGGGACAGAAGCTACGAGCAGTACTTC

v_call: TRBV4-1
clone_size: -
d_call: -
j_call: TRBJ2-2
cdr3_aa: CASSQPHTGELFF
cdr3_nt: TGCGCCAGCAGCCAACCCCATACCGGGGAGCTGTTTTTT

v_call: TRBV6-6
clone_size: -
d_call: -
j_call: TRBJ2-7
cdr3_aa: CASSYSPRASYEQYF
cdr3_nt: TGTGCCAGCAGTTACTCCCCCAGGGCCTCCTACGAGCAGTACTTC

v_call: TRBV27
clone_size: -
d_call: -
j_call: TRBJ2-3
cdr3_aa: CASSSHRPLVQYF
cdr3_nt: TGTGCCAGCAGTTCACACAGGCCACTGGTGCAGTATTTT

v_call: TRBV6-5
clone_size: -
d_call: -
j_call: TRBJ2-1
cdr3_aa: CASSSNLGPHKREQFF
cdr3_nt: TGTGCCAGCAGTTCTAATTTGGGGCCCCATAAGCGTGAGCAGTTCTTC

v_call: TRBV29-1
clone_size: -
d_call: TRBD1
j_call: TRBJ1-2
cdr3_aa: CSVEGGTGDRANYGYTF
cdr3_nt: TGCAGCGTTGAAGGGGGGACAGGAGATCGAGCTAACTATGGCTACACCTTC